Shown below are 8 T cell receptor beta chains from a single sample sequenced in a study of shared clonotypes between healthy human individuals (TCRdb year 2020). The library was produced with the immunoSEQ multiplex PCR assay. The table was pulled from immuneACCESS by TCRdb, which kept in-frame rearrangements only. Such tables lose some clones; where checked, under half of the loss comes from unresolved V genes, and the rest has no known cause. For this sample there are around 1.6 million clones; 98% appear just once. The top ten constitute around 0.47% of the sample. Input material: naive CD4+ T cells sorted from blood. This sample's cell subset or site label indicates: CD45RA+ positively selected. The receptors here all came from a young man in good health.

In regard to this clone: This sample includes further DNA sequences coding for the same CDR3. This rearrangement joins TRBV6-1 to TRBJ1-5, with no clear D. Germline CDR1 is MNHNS and CDR2 is SASEGT. Trimming removed 6 bases from V and 1 base from J, with 4 bases in between. The CDR3 contains 12 residues. CDR3 nucleotide sequence: TGTGCCAGCAGAGGAAGCAATCAGCCCCAGCATTTT. Translating it yields CASRGSNQPQHF.

This chain joins TRBV6-1 and TRBJ2-7; TRBD2 agrees at 9 bases. V dropped 1 base and J dropped 2; count of bases not matched to a gene: 3. This CDR3 comprises 15 residues. Germline CDR1 MNHNS, CDR2 SASEGT. CDR3 nucleotide sequence: TGTGCCAGCAGTGAAGTGGCTAGCGGGGCCTACGAGCAGTACTTC. Its protein is CASSEVASGAYEQYF.

This chain connects TRBV10-3 to TRBJ2-6, with D hard to call. Germline loops: CDR1 ENHRY, CDR2 SYGVKD. The V end was cut by 10 bases, the J end by 2 bases, with 9 bases between. The CDR3 runs to 13 residues. The DNA for the CDR3 is TGTGCCACCTTGTTGGCTGGGGCCAACGTCCTGACTTTC. Its protein is CATLLAGANVLTF.

The rearrangement uses TRBV28 and TRBJ2-7; 11 bases are a match to TRBD2. V gave up 3 bases and J gave up 3 bases; unmatched junction bases: 7. From germline, CDR1 is MDHEN and CDR2 SYDVKM. The CDR3 spans 16 residues. The CDR3 DNA sequence: TGTGCCAGCAGTTTGACTAGCGGGATCGGCCGCTACGAGCAGTACTTC. It encodes CASSLTSGIGRYEQYF.

The chain recombines TRBV27 with TRBJ2-1; D may be TRBD2 (6 bases). The CDR3 is 16 residues long. Germline loops: CDR1 MNHEY, CDR2 SMNVEV (reference sequence). V dropped 6 bases and J dropped 0 bases, with 15 bases sitting between them. The CDR3 DNA follows: TGTGCCAGCAGCATCTCGGCGGGACCCTCCTACAATGAGCAGTTCTTC. It codes for CASSISAGPSYNEQFF.

The chain employs TRBV9 and TRBJ2-1; 11 nucleotides align to TRBD2. Germline trimming cut 4 bases from V and 2 bases from J; bases unmatched to any gene: 11. CDR1 and CDR2 from the germline V gene are SGDLS and YYNGEE. CDR3 length equals 18 residues. The CDR3 DNA is TGTGCCAGCAGCACTTCGGGACTAGCGGAATTAACCTACAATGAGCAGTTCTTC. Encoded protein: CASSTSGLAELTYNEQFF. Complete variable domain (other parts from reference TRBV9 and TRBJ2-1): DSGVTQTPKHLITATGQRVTLRCSPRSGDLSVYWYQQSLDQGLQFLIQYYNGEERAKGNILERFSAQQFPDLHSELNLSSLELGDSALYFCASSTSGLAELTYNEQFFGPGTRLTVL.

The CDR3 spells CASSHPPGTGAYNEQFF. In DNA form, the CDR3 reads TGCGCCAGCAGCCATCCCCCGGGGACAGGGGCCTACAATGAGCAGTTCTTC. V is TRBV4-3 and J is TRBJ2-1; 10 positions agree with TRBD1. The CDR3 runs 17 residues. V shed 3 bases and J 2 bases; nucleotides not matched to a gene: 7. CDR1 and CDR2 (germline): LGHNA, YSLEER.

The chain combines TRBV10-1 with TRBJ2-1, with TRBD2 matching 8 bases. CDR1 is WNHNN and CDR2 is SYGVQD in the germline V gene (reference sequence). The CDR3 runs to 17 residues. Trimming cost V 2 bases and J 4 bases; bases outside gene matches: 10. In nucleotides, the CDR3 is TGCGCCAGCAGTGAGCGCCACGGGAGGGTCGGATACAATGAGCAGTTCTTC. It encodes CASSERHGRVGYNEQFF.